The subject of this entry is one TCR beta chain. Its antigen is as yet unknown. This sample was taken from a study of cytomegalovirus exposure and HLA in healthy donors. There are 16 residues in the CDR3. Trimming cost V 0 bases and J 2 bases; bases outside gene matches: 5. Germline values: CDR1 SGHRS, CDR2 YFSETQ. Donors were drawn from the roughly 120-subject validation cohort, separate from the approximately 680-subject first cohort. Whole-study results and caveats: A classifier reportedly called cytomegalovirus status with high sensitivity and specificity.

Assay: immunoSEQ multiplex PCR; the TCRdb copy retains only in-frame clones and omits some. Altogether about 130,000 clones are present, about nine tenths being singletons, with the ten largest covering 2%. The sample comprised PBMCs. This TCR was sampled from a woman between 18 and 29 years old in good health and CMV-seronegative. The rearrangement joins TRBV5-1 to TRBJ2-7; 10 nucleotides line up with TRBD1. The CDR3 region has the DNA TGCGCCAGCAGCTTGGCCGGGACAGGGGTAACCTACGAGCAGTACTTC. It yields the protein CASSLAGTGVTYEQYF.